The entry below gives a single TCR beta chain sequence along with its context. Its target antigen remains unknown. No base quality values were provided; no much bigger clone lies one nucleotide off. This record comes from a study of OX40 agonist ivuxolimab in advanced cancers. In the study overall: Ivuxolimab, which targeted the costimulatory receptor OX40 (CD134), was an agonistic, fully human IgG2 monoclonal antibody. Intravenous ivuxolimab was administered to patients every 2 weeks at six dose levels: 0.01, 0.1, 0.3, 1.5, 3 and 10 mg/kg. Among the roughly 52 dose-escalation patients, approximately 20 had hepatocellular carcinoma, 15 or so melanoma, 9 renal cell carcinoma and 9 head and neck cancer. In the dose-escalation cohort, 65% to 85% of patients were male, and the mean age was 60 years with a range of roughly 23 to 79. Patients were allowed to have had prior anti-PD-1, anti-PD-L1 or anti-CTLA-4 therapy, and roughly two fifths of the dose-escalation patients had been treated with checkpoint inhibitors. Three dose-escalation patients achieved partial responses, one with hepatocellular carcinoma and two with cutaneous melanoma. Peripheral TCRbeta sequencing was intended to test whether TCR sequence diversity was altered and clonal T-cell expansion was caused by ivuxolimab. The paper reports the monotherapy dose-escalation portion (N = 52 patients) of the phase I ivuxolimab trial.

Genomic DNA was extracted from sorted cells for sequencing of the TCRbeta CDR3 region. The immunoSEQ Assay was used to sequence the TCRbeta CDR3 regions. The table was pulled from immuneACCESS by TCRdb, which kept in-frame rearrangements only. Such tables lose some clones; where checked, under half of the loss comes from unresolved V genes, and the rest has no known cause. The sample table records 65,000 to 90,000 clones; around 85% of these occur just once. Over 4.5% of the sample is in the top ten clones. Patients with a history of autoimmune disease or receiving systemic immunosuppression were excluded from the trial. Peripheral blood for TCR sequencing was collected from all dose cohorts at baseline, on cycle 4 day 1, and on cycle 7 day 1. The samples were taken from a phase I, first-in-human, multicenter, open-label dose-escalation trial of ivuxolimab. Adults with locally advanced or metastatic melanoma, renal cell carcinoma, hepatocellular carcinoma or head and neck squamous cell carcinoma were enrolled in the trial. Before TCR sequencing, CD4+ T cells and CD8+ T cells from peripheral blood were sorted into separate populations.

Study-level results and caveats: Low levels of normalized T-cell clonal expansion were also seen in some patients who did not respond. In the 0.1-3.0 mg/kg groups, partial responders were among the patients with the lowest normalized peripheral clonal expansion, particularly in CD8+ T cells. At doses from 0.1 to 3.0 mg/kg, clonal expansion was seen in both CD4+ and CD8+ blood T cells between baseline and week 6. After ivuxolimab, expanded clones were on average more numerous among CD8+ T cells than among CD4+ T cells. The antigen specificity of the peripheral T cells that underwent clonal expansion was not determined.

Trimming removed 7 bases from V and 4 bases from J, leaving 15 bases between the germline ends. CDR1 and CDR2 are drawn from the germline V gene: MNHEY, SVGAGI. The CDR3, cysteine through phenylalanine, is 14 amino acids long. Just CDR3 DNA is preserved here, 42 bases in frame from base 1. Source: CD4+ or CD8+ T cells sorted from blood, taken in a trial of the OX40 agonist ivuxolimab. This sequence uses TRBV6-5 and TRBJ2-3; there is no confident call for the D gene. The sequence was collected from an adult with an advanced solid tumor such as melanoma, head and neck, liver or kidney cancer. The DNA sequence follows: TGTGCCAGCAAACTGGGCCCTGGGCCAGATACGCAGTATTTT. Protein translation: CASKLGPGPDTQYF.